This T cell receptor beta chain comes out of a study of shared clonotypes between healthy human individuals. Study-wide background: Per-donor plates numbered three CD4 naive, three CD4 memory, two CD8 naive and one CD8 memory.

J lost 6 bases, V lost 0 bases, and 14 bases had no gene match. From germline, CDR1 is SGDLS and CDR2 YYNGEE. There are 20 residues in the CDR3. This clone was seen once. Using immunoSEQ multiplex PCR, the repertoire was profiled, and TCRdb retains in-frame clones only, with some absent. Altogether more than 1,200,000 clones are present, 98% being singletons, with the ten largest covering around 0.38%. This chain joins TRBV9 and TRBJ2-2; 13 nucleotides match TRBD2. Input material: naive CD4+ T cells sorted from blood. Subset: CD45RA+ positively selected. This TCR derives from a man aged 30 to 39 in good health. For the CDR3, the DNA is TGTGCCAGCAGCGTAGGATTGGGACTAGCGGGGTTCAACCTCGCCGGGGAGCTGTTTTTT. It codes for CASSVGLGLAGFNLAGELFF.